This T cell receptor (beta chain) comes out of a study of shared clonotypes between healthy human individuals (dated by TCRdb to 2018 to 2021). As for the study more broadly: Three men and a couple of women, aged 18 to 49 years, made up the cohort. For each donor, three plates each were used for CD4 naive and CD4 memory, two plates were used for CD8 naive, and one plate was used for CD8 memory. To estimate repertoire size and how much clonotype sharing occurs between individuals, the study deeply sequenced the blood TCR repertoires of about five healthy adults. To increase sequencing depth and limit assay-specific biases, different laboratories used diverse techniques to prepare libraries and sequence TCR repertoires. Each donor's leukapheresis produced roughly between roughly 0.85 and 10 billion PBMCs. Points the paper makes about the study in general: Approximately 4.8% of naive CD4, around 3.6% of naive CD8, 2.3% of memory CD4, and 0.35% to 0.5% of memory CD8 clonotypes were shared across several donors. Estimated clonotype richness was generally larger for naive than for memory subsets. Because the study included a small number of donors, the genetic and exposure-history diversity represented was limited. Incomplete sequencing was indicated by rarefaction of sorted-subset datasets, despite the large sequencing depth. Sampling was restricted to blood, and TCR repertoires in tissue are likely to differ from TCR repertoires in blood. Based on pairwise subsampling, the degree of clonotype sharing among donors was expected to be affected by sequencing depth. Higher generation probabilities were observed for clonotypes shared by all four sorted-subset donors than for non-shared clonotypes.

Using the deep immunoSEQ assay, TCR CDR3 regions were amplified from genomic DNA by multiplex PCR. Extracted genomic DNA from each cell subset was spread evenly across all wells of several immunoSEQ 96-well plates, with each plate serving as a replicate. For sorted subsets, around 200 ng genomic DNA, equal to tens of thousands of T cell genomes, was loaded into each replicate PCR. Purified libraries were measured with a Qubit 3.0 fluorometer, size-checked on a Bioanalyzer 2100, and measured again with the KAPA Library Quantification kit. Every immunoSEQ 96-well plate was sequenced on a separate single-read 150-cycle Illumina NextSeq 550 flow cell. Per the original workflow: Because the immunoSEQ output included only junctional sequences and no quality scores, the filtering could not be the same as the filtering used for full-length reads. Sequences were annotated with PyIR, a Python wrapper for IgBLAST v1.9, and V/J genes and CDR3 were assigned using IMGT germline references. Any read was removed if the V/J assignment was weak (E-value above 1e-6), the CDR3 was missing, or the read contained stop codons, out-of-frame junctions, or ambiguous translated residues. V3J clonotypes were defined by identical inferred V gene, J gene, and CDR3 amino acid sequence. Percentage overlap between repertoires was calculated by dividing the number of shared unique clonotypes by the size of the smaller repertoire. Three approaches were used to assess repertoire richness: RTK rarefaction, the Chao1 estimator, and Recon v2.1 estimates of unobserved clonotypes. OLGA was used to compute generation probabilities for all TCRbeta clonotypes that the gDNA method yielded from a handful of donors. TCRdb provides this immuneACCESS table in a form limited to in-frame rearrangements. Some clones are lacking; in checked studies, under half of them reflect an unresolved V gene, and why the rest are absent is not known. V and J calls and clone size come straight from that table; D and trimming were deduced from the DNA. This sample holds over a million clones; 75% to 85% were observed only once. About 0.52% of the sample is taken by the ten largest.

Concerning this clone: Its target antigen remains unknown. No much larger clonotype is one base removed from it; base qualities were not supplied.

As encoded in the germline V gene, CDR1 is SGHTA while CDR2 is FQGNSA. V drops 5 bases and J drops 6 bases, leaving 18 bases in between. The CDR3, from cysteine to phenylalanine, totals 15 residues. Here the CDR3 DNA is all that survives: 45 bases in frame from base 1. Healthy HIV-negative adults with no recently reported acute infections or vaccinations were included as donors. Only Caucasian adults living in Nashville, Tennessee, USA were represented among the donors. CD4+ T cells were enriched by magnetic negative selection, after which naive cells were positively selected on CD45RA and the negative fraction was taken as the memory subset. Blood was collected by leukapheresis, and PBMCs were isolated by Ficoll-Histopaque density gradient centrifugation and then cryopreserved in liquid nitrogen vapor phase. Purity and quantity of every magnetically sorted T cell population were checked by analytical flow cytometry. Genomic DNA was isolated from every sorted fraction and measured by UV absorbance on a Nanodrop 2000c.

Sequenced sample: memory CD4+ T cells from PBMCs. The sample's cell subset or site, from its label and the paper: CD45RA-negative fraction. This receptor was taken from a young man in good health. Some clones in this sample may be carry-over from other donors' samples. This receptor chain uses TRBV7-2 and TRBJ2-3; the D gene lacks a confident call. The nucleotide sequence reads TGTGCCAGCAGCCCAGGCGCAGTGCGAAAGGATACGCAGTATTTT. Its translation is CASSPGAVRKDTQYF. With the rest looked up from the reference TRBV7-2 and TRBJ2-3 genes rather than sequenced, the full variable domain is GAGVSQSPSNKVTEKGKDVELRCDPISGHTALYWYRQSLGQGLEFLIYFQGNSAPDKSGLPSDRFSAERTGGSVSTLTIQRTQQEDSAVYLCASSPGAVRKDTQYFGPGTRLTVL.